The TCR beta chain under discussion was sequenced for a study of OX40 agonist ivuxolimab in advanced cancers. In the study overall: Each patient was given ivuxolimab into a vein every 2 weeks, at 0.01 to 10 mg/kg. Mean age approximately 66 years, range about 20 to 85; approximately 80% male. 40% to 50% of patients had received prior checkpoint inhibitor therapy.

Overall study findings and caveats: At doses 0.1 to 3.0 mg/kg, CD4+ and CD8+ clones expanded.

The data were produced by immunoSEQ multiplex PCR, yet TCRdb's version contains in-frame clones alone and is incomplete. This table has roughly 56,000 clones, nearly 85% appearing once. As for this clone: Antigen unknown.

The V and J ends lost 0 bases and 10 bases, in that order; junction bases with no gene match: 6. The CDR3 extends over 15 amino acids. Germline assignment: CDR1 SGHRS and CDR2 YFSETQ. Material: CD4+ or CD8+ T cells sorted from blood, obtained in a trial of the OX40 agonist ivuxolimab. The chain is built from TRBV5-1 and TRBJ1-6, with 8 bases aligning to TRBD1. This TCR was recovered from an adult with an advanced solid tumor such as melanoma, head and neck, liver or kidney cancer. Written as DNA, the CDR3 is TGCGCCAGCAGCTTGGGTGGACAGGGCTACTCACCCCTCCACTTT. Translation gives CASSLGGQGYSPLHF.